These 10 T cell receptor beta chains were all obtained from the same sample, sequenced in a study of a mutant IDH1 vaccine in newly diagnosed glioma. Clones were sequenced by immunoSEQ multiplex PCR, and TCRdb holds only the in-frame ones, with some missing. This sample has 30,000 to 40,000 clones, with 75% to 85% found just once. Time point specified: baseline, week 1 (first vaccination visit). Treatment defined: pre-vaccination baseline after standard-of-care therapy. The specimen was PBMCs, collected from a glioma patient treated with radiotherapy, temozolomide or both. These receptors originate from a man aged 40-49 years with glioma. Some clones in this sample may be carry-over from other donors' samples.

The J gene is TRBJ2-1, the V gene TRBV5-4, with TRBD2 as a possible D gene (7 bases). The CDR3 consists of 14 residues. Germline lookup yields CDR1 SGHNT and CDR2 YYREEE (reference sequence). V was trimmed by 4 bases and J by 8 bases, leaving 16 bases between them. CDR3 in DNA: TGTGCCAGCAGCCGAGGGGGAGGGGACTATGAGCAGTTCTTC. Encoded protein: CASSRGGGDYEQFF.

This clone has only one observation. The V call is TRBV18, the J call TRBJ1-4; D is unclear. The V and J ends lost 3 bases and 3 bases respectively, with 11 bases between them. Germline V CDR1 and CDR2: KGHSH, LQKENI. There are 15 residues in the CDR3. Here the CDR3 reads CASSPSVTANEKLFF. The CDR3 bases are TGTGCCAGCTCACCTTCGGTTACGGCTAATGAAAAACTGTTTTTT.

The chain uses TRBV15 and TRBJ2-6; the D gene is possibly TRBD1 (5 bases). V lost 0 bases, J lost 2 bases, and 8 bases lay in between. CDR3 length: 16 amino acids. Germline V lookup: CDR1 LNHNV, CDR2 YYDKDF (reference sequence). CDR3 bases: TGTGCCACCAGCAGAGAAGGGGTGACTGGGGCCAACGTCCTGACTTTC. This sequence encodes CATSREGVTGANVLTF. The variable domain in full, completed from reference TRBV15 and TRBJ2-6, reads DAMVIQNPRYQVTQFGKPVTLSCSQTLNHNVMYWYQQKSSQAPKLLFHYYDKDFNNEADTPDNFQSRRPNTSFCFLDIRSPGLGDTAMYLCATSREGVTGANVLTFGAGSRLTVL.

The chain links TRBV29-1 to TRBJ2-5; D possibly corresponds to TRBD1 (6 bases). V was shortened by 3 bases and J by 1 base, with 9 bases between the two germline ends. Germline V CDR1 and CDR2: SQVTM, ANQGSEA. This CDR3 has 13 residues. CDR3 in amino acids: CSVEGHRQETQYF. The CDR3 region has the DNA TGCAGCGTTGAGGGACACCGCCAAGAGACCCAGTACTTC.

This chain joins TRBV21-1 and TRBJ1-6; the D segment call TRBD1 is taken from the table without a DNA check. TRBV21-1 is reported as a pseudogene. The CDR3 is made up of 15 amino acids. In nucleotides, the CDR3 is TGTGCCAGCAGCAAAAGACAGGGGAATAATTCACCCCTCCACTTT. Translated: CASSKRQGNNSPLHF.

The chain employs TRBV7-8 and TRBJ1-2; 8 bases match TRBD1. CDR3 size: 15 residues. V trimming: 2 bases; J trimming: 2 bases; junction bases outside the gene matches: 4. From germline, CDR1 is SGHVS and CDR2 FQNEAQ. The CDR3 DNA is TGTGCCAGCAGCTTACTTCAGGGGGCAAACTATGGCTACACCTTC. Translation: CASSLLQGANYGYTF.

This clone was seen a single time. The V and J genes are TRBV5-1 and TRBJ2-3; perhaps D is TRBD1 or TRBD2 (5 bases each). The V and J ends lost 3 bases and 0 bases respectively, with 14 bases between them. The V gene's germline CDR1 is SGHRS and CDR2 YFSETQ. The length of the CDR3 is 16 residues. CDR3 sequence: CASSSGRDRSTDTQYF. CDR3 in DNA: TGCGCCAGCAGCTCGGGGAGAGACAGAAGCACAGATACGCAGTATTTT. Variable domain in full (rest from reference TRBV5-1 and TRBJ2-3): KAGVTQTPRYLIKTRGQQVTLSCSPISGHRSVSWYQQTPGQGLQFLFEYFSETQRNKGNFPGRFSGRQFSNSRSEMNVSTLELGDSALYLCASSSGRDRSTDTQYFGPGTRLTVL.

The rearrangement uses TRBV7-8 and TRBJ1-1; 11 bases agree with TRBD1. V was pared by 5 bases and J by 4 bases, with 3 bases of the junction left unmatched. The length of the CDR3 is 14 residues. Germline CDR1 is SGHVS and CDR2 is FQNEAQ. The DNA for the CDR3 is TGTGCCAGCAGCGTCGGACAGGGGGCCACTGAAGCTTTCTTT. It codes for CASSVGQGATEAFF.

V and J are TRBV10-3 and TRBJ2-1, with TRBD2 identical over 10 bases. Germline V lookup: CDR1 ENHRY, CDR2 SYGVKD. The CDR3 contains 18 residues. The J segment lost 3 bases and the V segment lost 3 bases, leaving 11 bases of the junction unmatched. The DNA of the CDR3 is TGTGCCATCAGTGACCCAGGCACTCTAGCGGGGGACTACAATGAGCAGTTCTTC. Encoded protein: CAISDPGTLAGDYNEQFF.

V is TRBV19 and J is TRBJ1-1, with no clear D. There are 13 residues in the CDR3. In germline, CDR1 is LNHDA, CDR2 SQIVND (reference sequence). V shed 6 bases and J shed 4 bases, with 12 bases lying between them. CDR3 sequence (DNA): TGTGCCAGTAGACCCGGAGGATTCACTGAAGCTTTCTTT. Residues: CASRPGGFTEAFF.